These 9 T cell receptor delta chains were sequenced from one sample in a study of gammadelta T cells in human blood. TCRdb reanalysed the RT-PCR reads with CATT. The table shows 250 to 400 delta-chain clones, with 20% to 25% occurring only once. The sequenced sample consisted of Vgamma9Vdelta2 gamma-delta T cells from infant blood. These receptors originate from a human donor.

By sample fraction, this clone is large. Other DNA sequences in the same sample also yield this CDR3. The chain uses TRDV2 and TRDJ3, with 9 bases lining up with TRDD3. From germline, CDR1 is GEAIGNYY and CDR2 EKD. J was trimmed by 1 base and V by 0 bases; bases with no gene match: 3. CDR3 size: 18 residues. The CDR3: CACDTWGYGSWDTRQMFF. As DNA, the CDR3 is TGTGCCTGTGACACCTGGGGATACGGGTCCTGGGACACCCGACAGATGTTTTTC.

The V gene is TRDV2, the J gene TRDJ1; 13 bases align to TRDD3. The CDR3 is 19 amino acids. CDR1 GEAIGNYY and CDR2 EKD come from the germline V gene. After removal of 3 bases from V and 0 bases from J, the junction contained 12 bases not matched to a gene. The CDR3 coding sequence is TGTGCCTGTGACCCACTTGTACTGGGGGATACGAGGTACACCGATAAACTCATCTTT. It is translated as CACDPLVLGDTRYTDKLIF.

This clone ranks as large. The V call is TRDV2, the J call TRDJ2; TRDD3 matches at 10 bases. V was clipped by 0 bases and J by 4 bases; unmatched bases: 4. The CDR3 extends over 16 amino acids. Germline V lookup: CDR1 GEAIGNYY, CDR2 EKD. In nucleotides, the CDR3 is TGTGCCTGTGACACCTTACTGGGGGATTCGACAGCACAACTCTTCTTT. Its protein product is CACDTLLGDSTAQLFF.

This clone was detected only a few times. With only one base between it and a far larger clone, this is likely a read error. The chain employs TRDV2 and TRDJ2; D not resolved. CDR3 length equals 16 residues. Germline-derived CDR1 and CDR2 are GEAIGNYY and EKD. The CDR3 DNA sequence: TGTGCCTGTGACACCCGGGGCCGCGCTTTGATAGCACAACTCTTCTTT. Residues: CACDTRGRALIAQLFF.

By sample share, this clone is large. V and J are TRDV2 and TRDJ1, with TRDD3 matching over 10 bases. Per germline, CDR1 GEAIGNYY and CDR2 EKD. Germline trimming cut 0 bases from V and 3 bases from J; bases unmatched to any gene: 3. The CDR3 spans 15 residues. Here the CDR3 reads CACDTVGDTPDKLIF. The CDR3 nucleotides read TGTGCCTGTGACACCGTGGGGGATACCCCCGATAAACTCATCTTT.

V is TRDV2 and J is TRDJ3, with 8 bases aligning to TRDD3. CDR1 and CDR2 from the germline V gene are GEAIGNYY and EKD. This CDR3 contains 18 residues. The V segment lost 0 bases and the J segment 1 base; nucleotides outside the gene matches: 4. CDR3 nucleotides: TGTGCCTGTGACACCGCCCACTGGGGGTCCTGGGACACCCGACAGATGTTTTTC. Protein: CACDTAHWGSWDTRQMFF.

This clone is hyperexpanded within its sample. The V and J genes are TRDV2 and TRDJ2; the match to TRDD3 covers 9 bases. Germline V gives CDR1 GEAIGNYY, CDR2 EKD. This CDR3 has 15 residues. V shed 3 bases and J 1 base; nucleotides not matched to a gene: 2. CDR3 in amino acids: CACDVLGDLTAQLFF. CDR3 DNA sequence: TGTGCCTGTGACGTACTGGGGGATTTGACAGCACAACTCTTCTTT.

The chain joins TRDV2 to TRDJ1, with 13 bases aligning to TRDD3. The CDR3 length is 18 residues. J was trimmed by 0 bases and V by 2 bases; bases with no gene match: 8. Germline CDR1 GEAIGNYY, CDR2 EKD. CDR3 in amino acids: CACDKVLGDTRYTDKLIF. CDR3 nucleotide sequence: TGTGCCTGTGACAAAGTACTGGGGGATACGAGGTACACCGATAAACTCATCTTT.

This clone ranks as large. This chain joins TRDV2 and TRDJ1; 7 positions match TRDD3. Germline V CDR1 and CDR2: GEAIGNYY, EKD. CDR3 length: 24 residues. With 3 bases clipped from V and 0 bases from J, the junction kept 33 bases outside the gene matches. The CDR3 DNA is TGTGCCTGTGACCCGAGTAGGGCTGGGGGCGTAACTGATTCCAACATCACGAACACCGATAAACTCATCTTT. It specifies CACDPSRAGGVTDSNITNTDKLIF.